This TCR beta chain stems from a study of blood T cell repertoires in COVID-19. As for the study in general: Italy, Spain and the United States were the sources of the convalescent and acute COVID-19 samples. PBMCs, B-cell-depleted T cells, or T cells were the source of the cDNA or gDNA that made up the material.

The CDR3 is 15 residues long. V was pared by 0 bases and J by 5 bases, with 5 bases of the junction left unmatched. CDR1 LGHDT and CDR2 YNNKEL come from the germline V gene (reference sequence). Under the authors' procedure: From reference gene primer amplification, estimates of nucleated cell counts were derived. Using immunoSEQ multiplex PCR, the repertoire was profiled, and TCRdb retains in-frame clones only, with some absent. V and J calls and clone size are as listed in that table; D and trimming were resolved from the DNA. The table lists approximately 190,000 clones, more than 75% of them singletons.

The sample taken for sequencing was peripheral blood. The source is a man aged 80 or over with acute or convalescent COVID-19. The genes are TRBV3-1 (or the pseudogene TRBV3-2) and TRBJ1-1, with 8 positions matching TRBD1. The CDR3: CASSQEDRVFTEAFF. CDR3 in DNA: TGTGCCAGCAGCCAAGAGGACAGGGTTTTTACTGAAGCTTTCTTT.